This paragraph reports one TCR beta chain. Its cognate antigen is unknown. The data were taken from a study of T cell repertoires in cytomegalovirus infection. The wider study: Public TCR beta signatures marked donors with CMV infection and the matching HLA. Findings of the study overall: Totalled public TCR beta family frequency picked out people who carried CMV plus the relevant HLA.

TCRdb re-analysed the reads in MiXCR, keeping a single row per CDR3 protein. Here the sample spans approximately 200,000 distinct CDR3 sequences, approximately 28% being singletons. The specimen was PBMCs. This clonotype originated in a human donor in good health (CMV status not recorded). Some clones in this sample may be carry-over from other donors' samples.

CDR3: CASSLELGADTQYF. Written as DNA, the CDR3 is TGTGCCAGCAGCTTAGAACTGGGGGCGGATACGCAGTATTTT. The rearrangement uses TRBV11-2 and TRBJ2-3, with D perhaps TRBD1 (6 bases). Between the trimmed V and J ends, which lost 0 bases and 6 bases, there was a span of 10 bases. Germline CDR1 reads SGHAT; CDR2 reads FQNNGV. CDR3 size: 14 residues.